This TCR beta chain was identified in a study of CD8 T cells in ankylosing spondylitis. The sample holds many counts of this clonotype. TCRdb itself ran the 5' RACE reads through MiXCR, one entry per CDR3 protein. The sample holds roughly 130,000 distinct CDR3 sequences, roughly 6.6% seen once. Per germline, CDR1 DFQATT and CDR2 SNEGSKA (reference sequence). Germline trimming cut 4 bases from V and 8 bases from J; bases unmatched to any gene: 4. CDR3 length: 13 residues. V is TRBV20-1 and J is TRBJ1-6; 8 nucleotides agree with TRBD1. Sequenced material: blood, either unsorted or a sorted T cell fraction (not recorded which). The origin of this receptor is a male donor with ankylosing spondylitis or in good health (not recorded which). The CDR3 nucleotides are TGCAGTGCTAAGACAGGGGTGGATTCACCCCTCCACTTT. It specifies CSAKTGVDSPLHF.